Included here is one TCR beta chain sequence, with context. The V and J ends lost 1 base and 3 bases respectively, with 10 bases between them. CDR1 is LGHNA, CDR2 YSLEER, per germline. The CDR3 spans 15 residues. The sample originates from a study of blood T cells in healthy people across ages. Sample-barcoded 5' priming and a J-beta primer mix drove a second PCR of roughly 6 to 12 cycles. TCRdb redid the calling of the 5' RACE reads with MiXCR, one entry per CDR3 protein. The repertoire includes about 1.4 million distinct CDR3 sequences, roughly 60% of them detected once, and roughly 6.3% sits in the top ten.

This sequence originates from a man younger than 35 in good health. Sequenced: blood. The chain links TRBV4-3 to TRBJ1-5, with a weak D call TRBD1 (5 bases). The CDR3 loop reads CASSQVRANNQPQHF. CDR3 in DNA: TGCGCCAGCAGCCAAGTCAGGGCGAACAATCAGCCCCAGCATTTT.